These 5 T cell receptor beta chains came from one sample sequenced in a study of T cell repertoires in cytomegalovirus infection. Their target antigens are unknown. TCRdb ran MiXCR on the reads and lists one entry per CDR3 protein. The sample yields 310,000 or so distinct CDR3 sequences, 20% to 25% seen once. The source was cultured PBMCs, collected from culture after CMV antigen stimulation. These receptor sequences come from a human donor in good health (CMV status not recorded). Some clones in this sample may be carry-over from other donors' samples.

This clonotype was detected many times. The J gene is TRBJ2-2, the V gene TRBV7-2; D not certain. The CDR3 covers 16 residues. V gave up 3 bases and J gave up 1 base, with 12 bases separating them. The germline CDR1 and CDR2 sequences are SGHTA and FQGNSA. Written as DNA, the CDR3 is TGTGCCAGCAGCTTTTACACCGGAATGAACACCGGGGAGCTGTTTTTT. Its protein product is CASSFYTGMNTGELFF.

The chain links TRBV5-1 to TRBJ2-1; 9 nucleotides line up with TRBD2. Trimming took 0 bases from V and 1 from J; bases not matched to a gene: 2. Germline loops: CDR1 SGHRS, CDR2 YFSETQ. The CDR3 totals 16 residues. The CDR3 sequence is CASSLVLAGSYNEQFF. The CDR3 nucleotides read TGCGCCAGCAGCTTGGTCCTAGCGGGATCCTACAATGAGCAGTTCTTC.

The chain couples TRBV12-3 or TRBV12-4 to TRBJ1-4, with D possibly TRBD1 on 6 matching bases. The CDR3 covers 15 residues. Trimming cost V 1 base and J 7 bases, with 13 bases left between them. CDR3 region: CASSLDRESAEKLFF. CDR3 nucleotides: TGTGCCAGCAGTTTAGACAGGGAGAGTGCTGAAAAACTGTTTTTT.

This clonotype was counted at least ten times. The genes are TRBV7-2 and TRBJ2-3; D might be TRBD2 (6 bases). V lost 2 bases and J lost 6, with 12 bases in between. The CDR3 length is 14 residues. CDR1 is SGHTA and CDR2 is FQGNSA in the germline V gene. The CDR3, as DNA: TGTGCCAGCAGCTTACTCGGGGGAGTGGATACGCAGTATTTT. Its protein product is CASSLLGGVDTQYF.

The chain recombines TRBV6-5 with TRBJ1-4; D is unclear. The germline V gene encodes CDR1 MNHEY and CDR2 SVGAGI. The CDR3 sequence is 14 residues long. Trimming stripped 3 bases from V and 3 bases from J, with 8 bases between. For the CDR3, the DNA is TGTGCCAGCAGTTATCATGGTCCTAATGAAAAACTGTTTTTT. Translated, it gives CASSYHGPNEKLFF.